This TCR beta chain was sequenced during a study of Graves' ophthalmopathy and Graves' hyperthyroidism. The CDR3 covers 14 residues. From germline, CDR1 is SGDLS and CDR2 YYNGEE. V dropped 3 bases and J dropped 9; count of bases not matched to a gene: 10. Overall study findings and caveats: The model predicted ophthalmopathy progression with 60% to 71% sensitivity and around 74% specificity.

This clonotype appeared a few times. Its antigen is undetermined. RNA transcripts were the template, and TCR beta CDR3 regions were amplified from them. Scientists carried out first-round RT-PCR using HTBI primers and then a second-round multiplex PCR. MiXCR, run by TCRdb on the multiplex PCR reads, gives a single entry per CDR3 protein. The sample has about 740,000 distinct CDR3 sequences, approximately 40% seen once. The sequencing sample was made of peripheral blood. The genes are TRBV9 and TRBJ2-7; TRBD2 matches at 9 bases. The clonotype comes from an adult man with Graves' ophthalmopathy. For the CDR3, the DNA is TGTGCCAGCAGCGCAGGACTAGCGCCTGATTTGCAGTACTTC. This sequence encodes CASSAGLAPDLQYF. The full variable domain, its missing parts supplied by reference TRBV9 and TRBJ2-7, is DSGVTQTPKHLITATGQRVTLRCSPRSGDLSVYWYQQSLDQGLQFLIQYYNGEERAKGNILERFSAQQFPDLHSELNLSSLELGDSALYFCASSAGLAPDLQYFGPGTRLTVT.